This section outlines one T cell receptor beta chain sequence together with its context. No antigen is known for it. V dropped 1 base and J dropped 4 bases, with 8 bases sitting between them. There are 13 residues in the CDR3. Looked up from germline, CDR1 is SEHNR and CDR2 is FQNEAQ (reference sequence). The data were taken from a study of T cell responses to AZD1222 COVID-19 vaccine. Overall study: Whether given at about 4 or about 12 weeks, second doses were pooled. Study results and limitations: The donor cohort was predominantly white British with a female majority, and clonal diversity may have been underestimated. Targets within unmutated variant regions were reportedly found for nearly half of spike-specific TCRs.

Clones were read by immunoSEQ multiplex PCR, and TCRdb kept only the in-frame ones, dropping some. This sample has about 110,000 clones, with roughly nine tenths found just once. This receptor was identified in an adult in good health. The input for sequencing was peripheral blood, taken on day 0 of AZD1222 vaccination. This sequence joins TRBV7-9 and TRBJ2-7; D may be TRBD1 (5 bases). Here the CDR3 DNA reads TGTGCCAGCAGCTTAGGAAGGGGTTACGAGCAGTACTTC. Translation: CASSLGRGYEQYF.